Listed below are T cell receptor beta chains from one sample, sequenced in a study of cytomegalovirus exposure and HLA in healthy donors. Assay: immunoSEQ multiplex PCR; the TCRdb copy retains only in-frame clones and omits some. Of 80,000 or so clones listed, 65% to 70% are singletons. Material for sequencing was PBMCs. These TCRs come from a woman aged 50 to 65 in good health and CMV-seropositive. The CDR3 runs from the conserved cysteine through the conserved F or W. A D gene is named only where the DNA matches it firmly. Only part of the rows carry a size: once, few, many, or a class if the clone is expanded.

TRBV7-9	TRBJ2-1	TRBD1	few	TGTGCCAGCAGCCCGATTGACAGGGACAATGAGCAGTTCTTC	CASSPIDRDNEQFF
TRBV5-1	TRBJ1-5	TRBD1	.	TGCGCCAGCAGCACCGGGACAGGGGACGGCGATCAGCCCCAGCATTTT	CASSTGTGDGDQPQHF
TRBV21-1	TRBJ1-1	.	.	TGTAACACAGGGGGCGTGAAAACTGAAGCTTTCTTT	CNTGGVKTEAFF
TRBV11-2	TRBJ1-1	.	once	TGTGCCAGCAGCTTAGATTGGCAGGGGACTGAAGCTTTCTTT	CASSLDWQGTEAFF
TRBV5-1	TRBJ2-5	TRBD2	few	TGCGCCAGCAGCGGGCCCTCGGGAGCGGGGGGGCAAGAGACCCAGTACTTC	CASSGPSGAGGQETQYF
TRBV28	TRBJ2-3	.	.	TGTGCCAGCAGTTTAGGGGCCACAGATACGCAGTATTTT	CASSLGATDTQYF
TRBV9	TRBJ2-2	TRBD1	.	TGTGCCAGCAGCCTCACCGGGACAGGGGGCCACACCGGGGAGCTGTTTTTT	CASSLTGTGGHTGELFF
TRBV7-2	TRBJ2-1	.	few	TGTGCCAGCAGCTCCAAGGGGGTTTCCTCCTACAATGAGCAGTTCTTC	CASSSKGVSSYNEQFF
TRBV4-2	TRBJ2-7	TRBD1	few	TGTGCCAGCAGCCAAGACGGGACAGGGGGGGACGAGCAGTACTTC	CASSQDGTGGDEQYF
TRBV11-2	TRBJ2-1	TRBD1	.	TGTGCCAGCAGCTCCCCCCGGACAGGACGCTACAATGAGCAGTTCTTC	CASSSPRTGRYNEQFF
TRBV6-1	TRBJ2-7	.	.	TGTGCCAGCAGTGAAATGGCTTGGGGGGACGAGCAGTACTTC	CASSEMAWGDEQYF
TRBV7-3	TRBJ2-1	TRBD1	.	TGTGCCAGCAGCTTAACGGGACAGACCAACAATGAGCAGTTCTTC	CASSLTGQTNNEQFF
TRBV18	TRBJ1-1	.	.	TGTGCCAGCTCACCCCCGGGAAGGGCTCGCACTGAAGCTTTCTTT	CASSPPGRARTEAFF
TRBV4-1	TRBJ1-3	TRBD1	.	TGCGCCAGCAGCCAACACGGAACAGGGGGTTTAGCTGGAAACACCATATATTTT	CASSQHGTGGLAGNTIYF
TRBV6-5	TRBJ1-2	TRBD1	.	TGTGCCAGCAGCGAAGGGGGCAGCTATGGCTACACCTTC	CASSEGGSYGYTF
TRBV7-9	TRBJ2-7	TRBD1	.	TGTGCCAGCAGCCACCCCCAGGGGGTTATTCTTCTGGGCGAGCAGTACTTC	CASSHPQGVILLGEQYF
TRBV18	TRBJ1-6	.	.	TGTGCCAGCTCACCAGATCTCAGCCGAGGGACACCCCTCCACTTT	CASSPDLSRGTPLHF
TRBV4-1	TRBJ1-6	.	.	TGCGCCAGCAGCCAACCAGGGAGGACGATAGATAATTCACCCCTCCACTTT	CASSQPGRTIDNSPLHF
TRBV4-1	TRBJ1-5	.	.	TGCGCCAGCAGCCAAGTCATAGTGGGCCGGCCCCAGCCCCAGCATTTT	CASSQVIVGRPQPQHF
TRBV6-5	TRBJ1-2	.	.	TGTGCCAGCAGTCAGACAGGAGATAACTATGGCTACACCTTC	CASSQTGDNYGYTF
TRBV4-1	TRBJ2-1	.	.	TGCGCCAGCAGCCAAGGAGGGAGACAGGTACACAATGAGCAGTTCTTC	CASSQGGRQVHNEQFF
TRBV28	TRBJ1-1	.	.	TGTGCCAGCCATACGGACAGGAACACTGAAGCTTTCTTT	CASHTDRNTEAFF